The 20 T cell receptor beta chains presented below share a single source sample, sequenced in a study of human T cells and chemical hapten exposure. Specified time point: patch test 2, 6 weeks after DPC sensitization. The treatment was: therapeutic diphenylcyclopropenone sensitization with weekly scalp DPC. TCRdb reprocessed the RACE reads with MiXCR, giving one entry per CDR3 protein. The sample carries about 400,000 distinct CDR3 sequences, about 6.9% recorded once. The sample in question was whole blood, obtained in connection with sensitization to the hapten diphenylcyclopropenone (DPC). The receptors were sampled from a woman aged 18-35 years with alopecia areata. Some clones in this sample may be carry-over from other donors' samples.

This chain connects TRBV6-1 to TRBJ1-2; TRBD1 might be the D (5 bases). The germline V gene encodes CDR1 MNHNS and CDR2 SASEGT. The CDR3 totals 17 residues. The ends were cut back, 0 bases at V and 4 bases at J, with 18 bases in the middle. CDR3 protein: CASSEAGTAGYIYGYTF. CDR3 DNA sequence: TGTGCCAGCAGTGAAGCCGGGACTGCAGGGTACATCTATGGCTACACCTTC.

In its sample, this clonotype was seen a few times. In nucleotides, the CDR3 is TGTGCCAGCAGGCCAGGGGGGGGACTGGTGGCCGGGGAGCTGTTTTTT. As protein: CASRPGGGLVAGELFF. This chain connects TRBV6-2 or TRBV6-3 to TRBJ2-2; either TRBD1 or TRBD2 may fit D (7 bases each). With 6 bases removed from V and 6 bases from J, the gap between germline ends came to 20 bases. Germline V gives CDR1 MNHEY, CDR2 SVGEGT. The CDR3 is 16 residues long.

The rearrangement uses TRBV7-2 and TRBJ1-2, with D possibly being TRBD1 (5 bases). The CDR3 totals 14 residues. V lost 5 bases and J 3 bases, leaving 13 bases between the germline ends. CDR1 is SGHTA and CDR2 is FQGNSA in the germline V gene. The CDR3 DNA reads TGTGCCAGCAGCCCGATAGGGACCGACTATGGCTACACCTTC. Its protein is CASSPIGTDYGYTF.

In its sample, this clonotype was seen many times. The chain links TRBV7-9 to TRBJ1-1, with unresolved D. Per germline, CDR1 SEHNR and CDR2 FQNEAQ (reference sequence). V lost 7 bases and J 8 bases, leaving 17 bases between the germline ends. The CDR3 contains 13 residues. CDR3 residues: CASTSPAEEEAFF. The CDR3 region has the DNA TGTGCCAGCACCTCTCCCGCGGAGGAAGAAGCTTTCTTT.

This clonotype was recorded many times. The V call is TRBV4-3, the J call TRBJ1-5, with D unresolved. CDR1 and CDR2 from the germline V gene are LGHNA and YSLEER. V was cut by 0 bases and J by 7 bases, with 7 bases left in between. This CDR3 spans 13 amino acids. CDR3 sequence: CASSQDQSQPQHF. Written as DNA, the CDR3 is TGCGCCAGCAGCCAAGATCAGTCACAGCCCCAGCATTTT.

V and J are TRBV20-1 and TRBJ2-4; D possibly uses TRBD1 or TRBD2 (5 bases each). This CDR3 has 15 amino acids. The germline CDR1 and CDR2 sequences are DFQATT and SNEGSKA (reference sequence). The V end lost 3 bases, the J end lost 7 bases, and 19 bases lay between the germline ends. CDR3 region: CSASKRGQGVNIQYF. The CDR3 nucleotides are TGCAGTGCTAGTAAGAGGGGCCAAGGAGTGAACATTCAGTACTTC.

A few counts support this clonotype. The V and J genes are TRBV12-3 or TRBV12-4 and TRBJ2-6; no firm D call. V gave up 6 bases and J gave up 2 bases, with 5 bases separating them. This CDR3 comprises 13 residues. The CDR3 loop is CASRATGANVLTF. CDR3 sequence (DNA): TGTGCCAGCAGAGCGACTGGGGCCAACGTCCTGACTTTC.

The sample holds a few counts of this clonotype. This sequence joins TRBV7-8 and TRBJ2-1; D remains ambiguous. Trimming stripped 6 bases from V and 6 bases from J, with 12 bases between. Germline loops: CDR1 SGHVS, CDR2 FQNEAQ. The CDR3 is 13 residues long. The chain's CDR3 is CASSSGVRNEQFF. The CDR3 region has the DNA TGTGCCAGCAGTTCTGGGGTGCGCAATGAGCAGTTCTTC.

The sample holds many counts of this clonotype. CDR3 in DNA: TGTGCCAGCAGCTTGAGGGCGGAGCGGGAAAGAAGCACTGAAGCTTTCTTT. Translating gives CASSLRAERERSTEAFF. The chain links TRBV5-6 to TRBJ1-1; D not resolved. The V gene lost 1 base and the J gene lost 4 bases, with 20 bases spanning the gap. Germline V gives CDR1 SGHDT, CDR2 YYEEEE. The CDR3 consists of 17 residues.

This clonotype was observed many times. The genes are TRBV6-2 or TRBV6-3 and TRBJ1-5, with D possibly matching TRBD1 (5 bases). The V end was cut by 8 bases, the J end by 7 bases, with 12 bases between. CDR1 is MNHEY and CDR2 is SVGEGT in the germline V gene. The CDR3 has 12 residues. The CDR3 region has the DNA TGTGCCAGCGGAGGGAACAGGCAGCCCCAGCATTTT. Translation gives CASGGNRQPQHF.

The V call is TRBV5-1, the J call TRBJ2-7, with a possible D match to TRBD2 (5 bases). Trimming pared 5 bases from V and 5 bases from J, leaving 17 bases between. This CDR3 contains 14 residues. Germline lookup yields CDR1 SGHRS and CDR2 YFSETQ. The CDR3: CASSPARAGDEQYF. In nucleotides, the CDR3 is TGCGCCAGCAGTCCGGCCCGGGCCGGGGACGAGCAGTACTTC.

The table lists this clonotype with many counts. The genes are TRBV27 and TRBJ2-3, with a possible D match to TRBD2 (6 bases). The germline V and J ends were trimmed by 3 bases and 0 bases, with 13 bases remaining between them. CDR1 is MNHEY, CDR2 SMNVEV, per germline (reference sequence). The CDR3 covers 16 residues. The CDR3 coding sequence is TGTGCCAGCAGTTTTCTCCGCGGACTAAGCACAGATACGCAGTATTTT. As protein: CASSFLRGLSTDTQYF.

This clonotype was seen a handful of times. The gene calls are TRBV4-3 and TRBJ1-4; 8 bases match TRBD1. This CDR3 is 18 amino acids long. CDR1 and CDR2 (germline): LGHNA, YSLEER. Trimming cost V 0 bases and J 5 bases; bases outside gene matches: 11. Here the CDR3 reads CASSQDWARGPRNEKLFF. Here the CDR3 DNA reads TGCGCCAGCAGCCAAGATTGGGCCAGGGGGCCTCGGAATGAAAAACTGTTTTTT.

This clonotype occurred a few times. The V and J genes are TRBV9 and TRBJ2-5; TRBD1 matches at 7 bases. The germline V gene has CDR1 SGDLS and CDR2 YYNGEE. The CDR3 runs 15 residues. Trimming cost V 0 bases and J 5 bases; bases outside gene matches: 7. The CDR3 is CASSVGAGGRETQYF. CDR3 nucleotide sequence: TGTGCCAGCAGCGTAGGAGCAGGGGGTAGGGAGACCCAGTACTTC.

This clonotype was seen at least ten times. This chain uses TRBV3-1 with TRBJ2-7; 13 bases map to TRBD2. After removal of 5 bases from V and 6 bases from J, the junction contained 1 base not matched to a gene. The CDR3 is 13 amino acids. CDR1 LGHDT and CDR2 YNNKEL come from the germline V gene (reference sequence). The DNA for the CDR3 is TGTGCCAGCAGCACTAGCGGGGGGGCCGAGCAGTACTTC. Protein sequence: CASSTSGGAEQYF.

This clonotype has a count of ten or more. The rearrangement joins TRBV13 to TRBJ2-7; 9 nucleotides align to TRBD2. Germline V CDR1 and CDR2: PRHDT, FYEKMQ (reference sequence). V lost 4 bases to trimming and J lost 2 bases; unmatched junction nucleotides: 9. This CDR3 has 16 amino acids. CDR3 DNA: TGTGCCAGCAGCTCTGCTATTAGCGGGGGCCCCTACGAGCAGTACTTC. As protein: CASSSAISGGPYEQYF.

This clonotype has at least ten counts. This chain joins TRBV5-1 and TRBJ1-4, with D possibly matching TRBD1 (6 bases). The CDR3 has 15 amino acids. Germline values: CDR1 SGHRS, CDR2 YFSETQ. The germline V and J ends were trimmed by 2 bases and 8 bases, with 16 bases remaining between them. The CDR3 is CASSLWQVGGEKLFF. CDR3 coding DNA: TGCGCCAGCAGCTTATGGCAGGTCGGGGGCGAAAAACTGTTTTTT.

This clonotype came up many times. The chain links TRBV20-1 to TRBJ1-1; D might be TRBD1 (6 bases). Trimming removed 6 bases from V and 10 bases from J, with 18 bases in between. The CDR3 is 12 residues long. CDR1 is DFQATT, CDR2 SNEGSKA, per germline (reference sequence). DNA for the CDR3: TGCAGTGCCCCGGGAACAGCGACAGGAGCTTTCTTT. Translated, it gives CSAPGTATGAFF.

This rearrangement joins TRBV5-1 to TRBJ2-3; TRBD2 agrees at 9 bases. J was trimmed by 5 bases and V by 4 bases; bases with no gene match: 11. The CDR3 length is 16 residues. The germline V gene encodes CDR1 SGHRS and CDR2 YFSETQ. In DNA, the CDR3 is TGCGCCAGCAGCGTCGGGACTAGCCCCGGGAAAGATACGCAGTATTTT. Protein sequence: CASSVGTSPGKDTQYF. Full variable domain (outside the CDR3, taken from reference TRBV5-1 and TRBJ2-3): KAGVTQTPRYLIKTRGQQVTLSCSPISGHRSVSWYQQTPGQGLQFLFEYFSETQRNKGNFPGRFSGRQFSNSRSEMNVSTLELGDSALYLCASSVGTSPGKDTQYFGPGTRLTVL.

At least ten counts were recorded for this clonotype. The CDR3: CASGLESDTEAFF. Written as DNA, the CDR3 is TGTGCTAGTGGTTTGGAGTCCGACACTGAAGCTTTCTTT. The rearrangement joins TRBV12-5 to TRBJ1-1; D gene unclear. Trimming cost V 1 base and J 3 bases, with 6 bases left between them. Germline CDR1 LGHNT, CDR2 FRNRAP. The CDR3 has 13 amino acids.